The source of this T cell receptor (beta chain) is a study of T-cell reconstitution after alpha-beta-depleted transplantation in children. The TCRbeta library was prepared with unique molecular identifiers. TCRdb re-derived calls from the PCR reads in MiXCR, one entry per CDR3 protein. The sample consists of almost 500,000 distinct CDR3 sequences, approximately 13% of them appearing once. Many counts were recorded for this clonotype. Here the sequenced sample was PBMCs from the stem cell graft donor, taken from the stem cell graft. This receptor was taken from a human donor who donated a stem cell graft to a child with combined immunodeficiency.

CDR3 residues: CAISEASRYQETQYF. The CDR3 nucleotides are TGTGCCATCAGTGAGGCTAGCAGGTACCAAGAGACCCAGTACTTC. The chain combines TRBV10-3 with TRBJ2-5; D is possibly TRBD2 (5 bases). The CDR3 spans 15 residues. The V end was cut by 2 bases, the J end by 0 bases, with 10 bases between. CDR1 is ENHRY and CDR2 is SYGVKD in the germline V gene.